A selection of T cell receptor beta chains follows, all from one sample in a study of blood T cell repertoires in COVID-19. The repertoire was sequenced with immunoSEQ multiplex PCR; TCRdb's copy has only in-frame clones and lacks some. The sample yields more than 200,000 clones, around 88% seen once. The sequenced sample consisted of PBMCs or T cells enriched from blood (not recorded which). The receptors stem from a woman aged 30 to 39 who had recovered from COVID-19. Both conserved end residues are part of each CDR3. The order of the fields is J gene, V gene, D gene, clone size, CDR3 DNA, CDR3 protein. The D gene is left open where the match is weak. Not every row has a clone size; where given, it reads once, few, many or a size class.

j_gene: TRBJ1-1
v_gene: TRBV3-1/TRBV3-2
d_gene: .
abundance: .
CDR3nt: TGTGCCAGCAGCCAAGTTGGAGGGCCAACTGAAGCTTTCTTT
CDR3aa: CASSQVGGPTEAFF

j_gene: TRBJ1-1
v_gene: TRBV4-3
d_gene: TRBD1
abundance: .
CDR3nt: TGCGCCAGCAGCCGGCCAGGGACAGGGGGTTCTGAAGCTTTCTTT
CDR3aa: CASSRPGTGGSEAFF

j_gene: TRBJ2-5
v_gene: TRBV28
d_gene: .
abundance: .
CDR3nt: TGTGCCAGCAGTTTGACCGGGGTTTCAGAGACCCAGTACTTC
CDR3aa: CASSLTGVSETQYF

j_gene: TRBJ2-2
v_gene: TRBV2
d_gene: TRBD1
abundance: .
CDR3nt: TGTGCCAGCAGCCTCAGACAGGGGGAATCCGGGGAGCTGTTTTTT
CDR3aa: CASSLRQGESGELFF

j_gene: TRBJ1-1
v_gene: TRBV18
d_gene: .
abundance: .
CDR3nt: TGTGCCAGCTCATCCCGCCAAGGGGTCTTTTCAGCCGAAGCTTTCTTT
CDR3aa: CASSSRQGVFSAEAFF

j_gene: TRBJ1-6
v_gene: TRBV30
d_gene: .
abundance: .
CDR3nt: TGTGCCTTGGAGGACGGGAATTCACCCCTCCACTTT
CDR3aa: CALEDGNSPLHF

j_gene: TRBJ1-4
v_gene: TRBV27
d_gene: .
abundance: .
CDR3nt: TGTGCCAGCAGTCCGATCTTATGGGGGGGTCCAACTAATGAAAAACTGTTTTTT
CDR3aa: CASSPILWGGPTNEKLFF

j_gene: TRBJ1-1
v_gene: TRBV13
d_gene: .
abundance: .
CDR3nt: TGTGCCAGCAGCCCCGGCGGCTACCGAGGTCTCACTGAAGCTTTCTTT
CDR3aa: CASSPGGYRGLTEAFF

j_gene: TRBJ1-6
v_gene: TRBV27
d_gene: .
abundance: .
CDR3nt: TGTGCCAGCAGTCCTCCCCCAGTTACCAATTCACCCCTCCACTTT
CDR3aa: CASSPPPVTNSPLHF

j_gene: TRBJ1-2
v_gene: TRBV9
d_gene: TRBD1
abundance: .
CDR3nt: TGTGCCAGCAGCGTAGCAGGGGGCGCAACAGGCTACACCTTC
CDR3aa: CASSVAGGATGYTF

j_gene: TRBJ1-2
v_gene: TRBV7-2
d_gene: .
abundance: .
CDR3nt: TGTGCCAGCAGCTTAGGGGGGCTGGACGGCTACACCTTC
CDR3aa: CASSLGGLDGYTF

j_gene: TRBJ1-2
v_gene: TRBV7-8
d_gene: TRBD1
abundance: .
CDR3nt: TGTGCCAGCAGCTTAGGGATCATGACAGGGGGGGATTATACCTTC
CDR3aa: CASSLGIMTGGDYTF

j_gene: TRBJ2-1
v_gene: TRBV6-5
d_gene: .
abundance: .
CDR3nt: TGTGCCAGCAGTTACCCAGGGTATGAGCAGTTCTTC
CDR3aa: CASSYPGYEQFF

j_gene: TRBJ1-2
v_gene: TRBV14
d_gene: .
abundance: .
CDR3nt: TGTGCCAGCAGCCGGACGGCGACAGATATTCGAGGCTACACCTTC
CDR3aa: CASSRTATDIRGYTF

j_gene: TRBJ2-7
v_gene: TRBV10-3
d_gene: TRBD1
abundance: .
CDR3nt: TGTGCCATCAGTGGAACCGGGACAGCCTACGAGCAGTACTTC
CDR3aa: CAISGTGTAYEQYF

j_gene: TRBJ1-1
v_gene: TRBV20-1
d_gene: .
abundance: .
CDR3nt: TGCAGTGCTATGGATGAGGCTGAAGCTTTCTTT
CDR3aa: CSAMDEAEAFF

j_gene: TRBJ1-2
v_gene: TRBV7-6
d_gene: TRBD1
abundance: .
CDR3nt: TGTGCCAGCAGCTTAGCAGGACAGGGGGCCGGCTATGGCTACACCTTC
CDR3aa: CASSLAGQGAGYGYTF

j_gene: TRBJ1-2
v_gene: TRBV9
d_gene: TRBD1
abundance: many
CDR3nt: TGTGCCAGCAGCGTAGGCATCCGGACAGGGGCCGGCTCTATCGGCTACACCTTC
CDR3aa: CASSVGIRTGAGSIGYTF

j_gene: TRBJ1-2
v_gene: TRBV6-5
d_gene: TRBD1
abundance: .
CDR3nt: TGTGCCAGCAGGCAAACAGGGGGCGATAACTATGGCTACACCTTC
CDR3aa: CASRQTGGDNYGYTF

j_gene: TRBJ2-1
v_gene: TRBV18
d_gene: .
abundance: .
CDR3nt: TGTGCCAGCTCAATCGCAGGGAACTACAATGAGCAGTTCTTC
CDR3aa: CASSIAGNYNEQFF

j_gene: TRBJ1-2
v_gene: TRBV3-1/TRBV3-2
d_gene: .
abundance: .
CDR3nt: TGTGCCAGCAGCCAACCAGGTTACGGCTATGGCTACACCTTC
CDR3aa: CASSQPGYGYGYTF

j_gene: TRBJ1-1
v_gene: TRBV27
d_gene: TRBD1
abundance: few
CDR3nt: TGTGCCAGCACACTCCGACAGGGGAGAACTGAAGCTTTCTTT
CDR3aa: CASTLRQGRTEAFF

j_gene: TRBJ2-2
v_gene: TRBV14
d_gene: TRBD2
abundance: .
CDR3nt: TGTGCCAGCAGCCAAGCAAAGGGAGGGAGCGGGGAGCTGTTTTTT
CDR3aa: CASSQAKGGSGELFF

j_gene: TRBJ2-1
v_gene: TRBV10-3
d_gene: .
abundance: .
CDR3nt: TGTGCCATCAGAGGGGTAGCTGTAAGCTCCTACAATGAGCAGTTCTTC
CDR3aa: CAIRGVAVSSYNEQFF

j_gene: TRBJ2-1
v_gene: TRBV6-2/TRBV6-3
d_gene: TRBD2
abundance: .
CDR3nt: TGTGCCAGCAGCCGAGGACTAGCGGGAGGGATCGGCAATGAGCAGTTCTTC
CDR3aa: CASSRGLAGGIGNEQFF

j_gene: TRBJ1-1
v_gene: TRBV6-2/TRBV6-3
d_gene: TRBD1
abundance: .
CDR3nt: TGTGCCAGCAGTTACCTGCTTACAGGGGGAGCTTTCTTT
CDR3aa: CASSYLLTGGAFF

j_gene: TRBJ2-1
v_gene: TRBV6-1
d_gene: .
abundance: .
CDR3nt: TGTGCCAGCAGTGAGGCCCCCGCGGGGAGTAGTGAGCAGTTCTTC
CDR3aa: CASSEAPAGSSEQFF

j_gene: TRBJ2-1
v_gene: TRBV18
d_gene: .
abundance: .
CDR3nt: TGTGCCAGCTCACCAGCAAGAGATGCGTCAGGTGAGCAGTTCTTC
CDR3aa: CASSPARDASGEQFF

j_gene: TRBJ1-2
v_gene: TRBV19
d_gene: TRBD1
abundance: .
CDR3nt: TGTGCCAGTAGTGTCGACAGGGGGTTCTATGGCTACACCTTC
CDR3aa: CASSVDRGFYGYTF

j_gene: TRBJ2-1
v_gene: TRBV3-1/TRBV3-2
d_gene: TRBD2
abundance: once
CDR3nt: TGTGCCAGCAGCCAAGATAAACACTTAGCGGGTGACCGCCAGTTCTTC
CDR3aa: CASSQDKHLAGDRQFF

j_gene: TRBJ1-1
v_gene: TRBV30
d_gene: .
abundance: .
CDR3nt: TGTGCCTGGAGAAGATATGAAGCTCAATCCGCTGAAGCTTTCTTT
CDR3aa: CAWRRYEAQSAEAFF

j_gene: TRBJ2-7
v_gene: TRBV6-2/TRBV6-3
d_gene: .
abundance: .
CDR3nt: TGTGCCAGCAGTTGGGGCAGGCCCTACGAGCAGTACTTC
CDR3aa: CASSWGRPYEQYF

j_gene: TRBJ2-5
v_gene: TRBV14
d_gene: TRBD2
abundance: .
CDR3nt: TGTGCCAGGGGACTAGCGGGAGATCAATCGGAGACCCAGTACTTC
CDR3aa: CARGLAGDQSETQYF

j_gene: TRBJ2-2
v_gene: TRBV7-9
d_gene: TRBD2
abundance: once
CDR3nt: TGTGCCAGCAGCTTAAAAGGGCGGGAGGTGAACACCGGGGAGCTGTTTTTT
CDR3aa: CASSLKGREVNTGELFF

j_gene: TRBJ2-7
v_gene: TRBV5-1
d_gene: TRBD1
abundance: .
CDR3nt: TGCGCCAGCAGCTTGGTGGACAGGCCTGGCGAGCAGTACTTC
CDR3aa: CASSLVDRPGEQYF

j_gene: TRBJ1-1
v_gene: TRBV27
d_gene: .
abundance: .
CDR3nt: TGTGCCAGCAGTGGGGCAGGGAACACTGAAGCTTTCTTT
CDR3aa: CASSGAGNTEAFF

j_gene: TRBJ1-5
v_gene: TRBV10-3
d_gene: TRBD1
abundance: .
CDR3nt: TGTGCCATCAGTGGGGGACAGACTAGCAATCAGCCCCAGCATTTT
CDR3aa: CAISGGQTSNQPQHF

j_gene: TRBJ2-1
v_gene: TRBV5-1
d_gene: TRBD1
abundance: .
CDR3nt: TGCGCCAGCAGCGTAGGGACAGGGCTAAATGAGCAGTTCTTC
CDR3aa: CASSVGTGLNEQFF

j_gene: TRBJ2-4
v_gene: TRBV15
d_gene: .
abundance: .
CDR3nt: TGTGCCACCAGCGGGGGAGGATATAACATTCAGTACTTC
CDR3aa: CATSGGGYNIQYF

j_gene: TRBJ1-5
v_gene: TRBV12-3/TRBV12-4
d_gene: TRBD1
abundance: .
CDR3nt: TGTGCCAGCAGTTCCTCCACACAGGGGTCCCAGCATTTT
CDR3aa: CASSSSTQGSQHF

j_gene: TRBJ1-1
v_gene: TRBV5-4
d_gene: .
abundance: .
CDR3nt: TGTGCCAGCACCCGAGGGGGGGGCGCATCCACTGAAGCTTTCTTT
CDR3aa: CASTRGGGASTEAFF

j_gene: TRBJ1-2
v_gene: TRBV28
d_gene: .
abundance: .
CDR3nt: TGTGCCGCGGGGGCCTTCTATGGCTACACCTTC
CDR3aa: CAAGAFYGYTF